This TCR beta chain was identified during a study of cytomegalovirus exposure and HLA in healthy donors. Overall study: Samples from HLA-typed donors yielded about 80 million unique TCRs in an early data release.

As regards this clone: What it binds is not known.

Study observations and caveats: Later, an analysis found that common viral pathogens appeared to be linked with several of the most significant clusters. 87-base-pair reads could not separate some V segments, including TRBV6-2 and TRBV6-3.

Trimming at V came to 5 bases and at J to 1 base, leaving 5 bases not matched to a gene. The length of the CDR3 is 15 residues. Germline-derived CDR1 and CDR2 are SGHNT and YENEEA. This PCR relied on a set of 60 Vbeta primers and 13 Jbeta primers. Clones were read by immunoSEQ multiplex PCR, and TCRdb kept only the in-frame ones, dropping some. The sample holds 100,000 or so clones, 65% to 80% seen once. The J gene is TRBJ2-1, the V gene TRBV11-3; 7 bases fit TRBD2. The sequenced sample consisted of PBMCs. This TCR was recovered from a man between 45 and 60 years old in good health and CMV-seronegative. The CDR3 loop reads CASSPQAGSYNEQFF. DNA of the CDR3: TGTGCCAGCAGCCCCCAAGCGGGGTCCTACAATGAGCAGTTCTTC.